Listed below are T cell receptor beta chains from one sample, sequenced in a study of blood T cell repertoires in COVID-19. Assay used: immunoSEQ multiplex PCR; TCRdb lists only in-frame clones, some missing. The sample records 140,000 to 150,000 clones, over 80% being singletons. Sequences were obtained from peripheral blood. The receptors derive from a man aged 55 to 70 with active or convalescent COVID-19. The CDR3 runs from the conserved cysteine through the conserved F or W. The D gene is left open where the match is weak. Size is stated for part of the rows, as once, few or many counts, or as a class when the clone is expanded.

size	V	D	J	CDR3	DNA
.	TRBV6-5	.	TRBJ1-4	CASSSPRQGGREKLFF	TGTGCCAGCAGTTCCCCTAGGCAGGGTGGGCGTGAAAAACTGTTTTTT
.	TRBV14	.	TRBJ2-5	CASSQLNYRAVQETQYF	TGTGCCAGCAGCCAATTGAATTACAGGGCGGTCCAAGAGACCCAGTACTTC
.	TRBV28	TRBD1	TRBJ2-7	CASRPYRDRGAYEQYF	TGTGCCAGCAGACCTTACCGGGACAGGGGGGCCTACGAGCAGTACTTC
once	TRBV28	TRBD1	TRBJ1-1	CASSSYRGENTEAFF	TGTGCCAGCAGTTCCTACAGGGGGGAAAACACTGAAGCTTTCTTT
.	TRBV6-2/TRBV6-3	TRBD1	TRBJ2-7	CASSYRQGRNEQYF	TGTGCCAGCAGTTACAGACAGGGCCGCAACGAGCAGTACTTC
.	TRBV29-1	TRBD1	TRBJ1-3	CSAIGQVVNTIYF	TGCAGCGCAATTGGACAGGTGGTAAACACCATATATTTT
.	TRBV11-3	TRBD1	TRBJ1-1	CASSSQGKEGTEAFF	TGTGCCAGCAGCTCACAGGGGAAGGAAGGCACTGAAGCTTTCTTT
.	TRBV11-2	.	TRBJ2-1	CASRIERVPYNEQFF	TGTGCCAGCAGAATTGAGCGGGTACCCTACAATGAGCAGTTCTTC
once	TRBV15	TRBD1	TRBJ1-5	CATSRWDRASTNSNQPQHF	TGTGCCACCAGCAGGTGGGACAGGGCAAGCACGAATAGCAATCAGCCCCAGCATTTT
.	TRBV7-3	TRBD2	TRBJ2-2	CASSPTGRGANTGELFF	TGTGCCAGCAGCCCTACGGGACGGGGGGCGAACACCGGGGAGCTGTTTTTT
.	TRBV4-2	TRBD1	TRBJ2-5	CASSQNRGQETQYF	TGTGCCAGCAGCCAAAACAGGGGGCAAGAGACCCAGTACTTC
.	TRBV9	.	TRBJ2-1	CASSADSNNEQFF	TGTGCCAGCAGCGCGGACTCAAACAATGAGCAGTTCTTC
once	TRBV18	TRBD1	TRBJ1-1	CASSPQGGATEAFF	TGTGCCAGCTCACCCCAGGGGGGAGCCACTGAAGCTTTCTTT
.	TRBV9	.	TRBJ2-3	CASSVGSLAHRSTDTQYF	TGTGCCAGCAGCGTAGGTTCCCTAGCCCATAGGAGCACAGATACGCAGTATTTT
.	TRBV3-1/TRBV3-2	.	TRBJ1-1	CASSQDKGLLTSEAFF	TGTGCCAGCAGCCAAGATAAGGGACTACTCACCTCTGAGGCTTTCTTT
few	TRBV19	TRBD2	TRBJ2-7	CASSPGTSVTYEQYF	TGTGCCAGTAGCCCCGGGACTAGCGTTACCTACGAGCAGTACTTC
.	TRBV27	TRBD1	TRBJ2-7	CASSLFGTGQFNEQYF	TGTGCCAGCAGTTTATTTGGGACAGGCCAGTTCAACGAGCAGTACTTC
.	TRBV5-1	.	TRBJ2-5	CASSFRAEKETQYF	TGCGCCAGCAGCTTTCGTGCGGAAAAAGAGACCCAGTACTTC
.	TRBV15	TRBD1	TRBJ1-2	CATSRPDRDKLQTF	TGTGCCACCAGCAGGCCAGACAGGGACAAACTTCAAACCTTC
.	TRBV5-1	.	TRBJ2-3	CASSLEDSSTDTQYF	TGCGCCAGCAGCTTGGAGGACAGCAGCACAGATACGCAGTATTTT